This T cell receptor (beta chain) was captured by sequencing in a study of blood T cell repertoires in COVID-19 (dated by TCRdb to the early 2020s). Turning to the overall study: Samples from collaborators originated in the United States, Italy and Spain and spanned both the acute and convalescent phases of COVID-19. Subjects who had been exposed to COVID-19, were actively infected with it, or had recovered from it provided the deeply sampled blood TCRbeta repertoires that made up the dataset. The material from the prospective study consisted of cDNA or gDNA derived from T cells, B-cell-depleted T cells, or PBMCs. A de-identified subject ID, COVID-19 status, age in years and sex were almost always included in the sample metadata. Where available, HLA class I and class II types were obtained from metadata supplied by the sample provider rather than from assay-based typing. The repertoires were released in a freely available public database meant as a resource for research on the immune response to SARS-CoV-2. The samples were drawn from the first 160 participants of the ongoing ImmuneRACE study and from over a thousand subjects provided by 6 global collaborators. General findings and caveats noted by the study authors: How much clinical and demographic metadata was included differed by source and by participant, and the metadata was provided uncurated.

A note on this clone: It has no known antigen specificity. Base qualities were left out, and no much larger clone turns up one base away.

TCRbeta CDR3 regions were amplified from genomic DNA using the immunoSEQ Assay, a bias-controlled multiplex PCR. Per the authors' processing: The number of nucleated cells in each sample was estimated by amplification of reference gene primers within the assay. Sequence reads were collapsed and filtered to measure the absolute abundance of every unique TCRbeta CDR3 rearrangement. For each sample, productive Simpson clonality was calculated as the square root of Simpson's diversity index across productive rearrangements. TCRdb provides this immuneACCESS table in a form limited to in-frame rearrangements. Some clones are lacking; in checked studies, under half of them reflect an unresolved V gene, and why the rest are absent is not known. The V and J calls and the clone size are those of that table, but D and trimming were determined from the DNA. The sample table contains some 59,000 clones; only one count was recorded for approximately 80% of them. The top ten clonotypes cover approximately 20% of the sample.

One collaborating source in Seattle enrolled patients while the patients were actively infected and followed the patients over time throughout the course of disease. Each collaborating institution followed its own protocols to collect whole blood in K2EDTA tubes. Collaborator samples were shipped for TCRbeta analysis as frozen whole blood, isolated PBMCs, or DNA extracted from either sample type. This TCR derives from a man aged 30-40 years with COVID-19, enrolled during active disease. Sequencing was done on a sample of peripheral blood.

The DNA is TGTGCCAGCCGGGACAGGGGGCGCGTGGAGCTGTTTTTT. Its protein is CASRDRGRVELFF. The receptor chain draws on TRBV19 and TRBJ2-2, with 12 junctional bases fitting TRBD1. Including the terminal cysteine and phenylalanine, the CDR3 comprises 13 residues. The read is trimmed to its CDR3 DNA, 39 bases read in frame from base 1. V has 9 bases trimmed and J has 10 bases trimmed; junction bases matching no gene number 6. Taken from the germline V gene (reference sequence), the CDR1 and CDR2 loops are LNHDA and SQIVND.